This TCR beta chain was recovered during a study of identical twins. This CDR3 spans 19 amino acids. Trimming took 1 base from V and 4 from J; bases not matched to a gene: 12. Germline V gene data show CDR1 as MNHEY and CDR2 as SVGEGT. Notes on the study in general: Analyses of zero insertions could be partly confounded by invariant MAIT and iNKT cells.

In TCRdb, the 5' RACE reads were re-called with MiXCR into one record per CDR3 protein. The table includes around 680,000 distinct CDR3 sequences, under 9% detected once. This clonotype was seen only a few times. Its target is not known. Another study also made use of these data, one on yellow fever vaccine responses in identical twins.

The receptor was isolated from a young woman in good health. V is TRBV6-2 or TRBV6-3 and J is TRBJ2-6, with 8 bases matching TRBD1. The sequenced sample consisted of PBMCs. DNA of the CDR3: TGTGCCAGCAGTTACTTACGTAGTCAGGGGGCGCCAGGGGCCAACGTCCTGACTTTC. As protein: CASSYLRSQGAPGANVLTF.